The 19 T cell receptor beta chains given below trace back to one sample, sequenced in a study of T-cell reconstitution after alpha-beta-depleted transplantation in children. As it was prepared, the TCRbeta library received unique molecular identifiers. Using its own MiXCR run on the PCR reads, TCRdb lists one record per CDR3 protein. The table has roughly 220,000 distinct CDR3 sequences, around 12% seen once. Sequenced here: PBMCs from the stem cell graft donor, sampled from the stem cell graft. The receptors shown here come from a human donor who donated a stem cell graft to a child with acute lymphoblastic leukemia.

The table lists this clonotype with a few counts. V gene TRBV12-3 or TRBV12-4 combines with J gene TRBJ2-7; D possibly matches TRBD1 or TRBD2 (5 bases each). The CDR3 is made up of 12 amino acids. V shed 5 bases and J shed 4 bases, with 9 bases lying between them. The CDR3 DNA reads TGTGCCAGCAGTCGGGACGGGTACGAGCAGTACTTC. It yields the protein CASSRDGYEQYF.

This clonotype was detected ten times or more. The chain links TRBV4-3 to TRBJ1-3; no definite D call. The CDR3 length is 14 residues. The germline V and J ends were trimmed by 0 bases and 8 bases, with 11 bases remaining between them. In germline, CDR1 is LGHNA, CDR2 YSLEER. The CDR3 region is CASSQDPGSDTIYF. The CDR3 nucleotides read TGCGCCAGCAGCCAAGATCCGGGCAGCGACACCATATATTTT.

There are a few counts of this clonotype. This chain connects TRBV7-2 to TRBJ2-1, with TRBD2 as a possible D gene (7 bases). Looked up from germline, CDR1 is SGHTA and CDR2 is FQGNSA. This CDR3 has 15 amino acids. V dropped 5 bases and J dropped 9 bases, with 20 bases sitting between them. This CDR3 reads CASSRIGGAQSEQFF. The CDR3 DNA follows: TGTGCCAGCAGCCGTATTGGGGGGGCGCAGAGTGAGCAGTTCTTC.

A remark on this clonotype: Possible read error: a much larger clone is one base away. The CDR3 here is CATSQGTGGAPTDTQYF. The DNA for the CDR3 is TGTGCCACCAGCCAAGGAACCGGGGGGGCCCCCACAGATACGCAGTATTTT. The chain is built from TRBV3-1 and TRBJ2-3, with 8 bases identical to TRBD2. The CDR3 runs 17 residues. Germline-derived CDR1 and CDR2 are LGHDT and YNNKEL (reference sequence).

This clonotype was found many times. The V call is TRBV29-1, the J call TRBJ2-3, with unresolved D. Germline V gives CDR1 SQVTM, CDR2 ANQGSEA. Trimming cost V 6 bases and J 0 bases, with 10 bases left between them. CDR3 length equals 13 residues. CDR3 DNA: TGCAGCGTGCGCAAGGGTAGCACAGATACGCAGTATTTT. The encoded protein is CSVRKGSTDTQYF.

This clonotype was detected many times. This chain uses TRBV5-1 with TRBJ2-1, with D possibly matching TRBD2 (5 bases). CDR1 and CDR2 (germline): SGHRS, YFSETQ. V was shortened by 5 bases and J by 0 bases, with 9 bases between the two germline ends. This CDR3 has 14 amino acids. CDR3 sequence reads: CASRGESSYNEQFF. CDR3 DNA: TGCGCCAGCAGGGGAGAAAGCTCCTACAATGAGCAGTTCTTC.

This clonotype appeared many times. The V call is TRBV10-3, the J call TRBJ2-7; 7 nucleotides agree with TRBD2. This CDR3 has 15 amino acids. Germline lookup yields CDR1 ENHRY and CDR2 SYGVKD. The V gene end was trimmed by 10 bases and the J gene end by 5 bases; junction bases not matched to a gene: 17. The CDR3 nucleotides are TGTGCCACCGGAAAACCCAACGGACTAGACCACGAGCAGTACTTC. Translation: CATGKPNGLDHEQYF.

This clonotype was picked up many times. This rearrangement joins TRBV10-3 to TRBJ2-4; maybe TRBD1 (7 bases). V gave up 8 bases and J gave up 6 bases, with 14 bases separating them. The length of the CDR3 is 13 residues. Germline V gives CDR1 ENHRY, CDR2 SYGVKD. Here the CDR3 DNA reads TGTGCCATCCGGGCGGGACAGCTAAACATTCAGTACTTC. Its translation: CAIRAGQLNIQYF.

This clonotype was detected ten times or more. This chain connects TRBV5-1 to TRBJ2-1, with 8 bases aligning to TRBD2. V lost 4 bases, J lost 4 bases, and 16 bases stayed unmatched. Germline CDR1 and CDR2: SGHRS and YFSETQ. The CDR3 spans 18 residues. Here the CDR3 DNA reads TGCGCCAGCAGCCTAACCTTGCTTAGCGGGGCTAGGTACAATGAGCAGTTCTTC. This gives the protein CASSLTLLSGARYNEQFF.

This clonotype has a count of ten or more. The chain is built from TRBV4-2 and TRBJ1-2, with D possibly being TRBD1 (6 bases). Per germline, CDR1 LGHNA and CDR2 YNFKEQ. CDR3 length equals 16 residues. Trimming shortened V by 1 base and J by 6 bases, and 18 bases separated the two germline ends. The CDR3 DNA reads TGTGCCAGCAGCCAAGGACCGGAACAGGGAGCAAATGGCTACACCTTC. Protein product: CASSQGPEQGANGYTF.

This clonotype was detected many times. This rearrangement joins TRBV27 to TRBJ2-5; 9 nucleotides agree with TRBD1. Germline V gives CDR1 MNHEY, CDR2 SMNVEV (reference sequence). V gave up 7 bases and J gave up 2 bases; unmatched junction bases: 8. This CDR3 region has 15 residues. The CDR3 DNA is TGTGCCAGCAAGGCTCCGGGACAGGGACAAGAGACCCAGTACTTC. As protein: CASKAPGQGQETQYF.

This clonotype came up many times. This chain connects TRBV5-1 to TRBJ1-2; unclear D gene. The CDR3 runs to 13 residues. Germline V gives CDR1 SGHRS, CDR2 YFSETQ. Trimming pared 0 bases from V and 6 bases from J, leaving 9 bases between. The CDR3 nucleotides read TGCGCCAGCAGCTTGGATCTTGGGGATGGCTACACCTTC. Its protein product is CASSLDLGDGYTF.

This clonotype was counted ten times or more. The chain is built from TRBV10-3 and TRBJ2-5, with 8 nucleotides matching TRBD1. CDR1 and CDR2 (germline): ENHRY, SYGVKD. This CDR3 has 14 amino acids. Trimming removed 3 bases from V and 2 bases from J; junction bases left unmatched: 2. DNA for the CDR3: TGTGCCATCAGTGATGGACAGGGTCAAGAGACCCAGTACTTC. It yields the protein CAISDGQGQETQYF.

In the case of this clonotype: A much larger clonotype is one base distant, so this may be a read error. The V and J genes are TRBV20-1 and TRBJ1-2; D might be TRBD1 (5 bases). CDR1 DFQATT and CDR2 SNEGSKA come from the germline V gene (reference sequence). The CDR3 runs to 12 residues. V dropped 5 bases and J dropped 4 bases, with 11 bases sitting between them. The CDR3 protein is CSAARQIYGYTF. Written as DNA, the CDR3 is TGCAGTGCTGCACGACAGATCTATGGCTACACCTTC.

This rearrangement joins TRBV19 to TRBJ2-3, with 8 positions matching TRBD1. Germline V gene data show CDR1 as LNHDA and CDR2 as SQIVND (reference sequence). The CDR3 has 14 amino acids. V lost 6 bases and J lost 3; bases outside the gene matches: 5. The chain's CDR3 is CASRPRQGTDTQYF. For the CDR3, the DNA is TGTGCCAGTAGACCCAGACAGGGGACAGATACGCAGTATTTT.

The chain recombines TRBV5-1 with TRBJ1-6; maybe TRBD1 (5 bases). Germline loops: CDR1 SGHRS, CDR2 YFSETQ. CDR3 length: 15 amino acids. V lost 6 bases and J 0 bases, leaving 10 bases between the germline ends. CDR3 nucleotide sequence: TGCGCCAGCACCCGGGGACGCTCCTATAATTCACCCCTCCACTTT. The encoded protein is CASTRGRSYNSPLHF.

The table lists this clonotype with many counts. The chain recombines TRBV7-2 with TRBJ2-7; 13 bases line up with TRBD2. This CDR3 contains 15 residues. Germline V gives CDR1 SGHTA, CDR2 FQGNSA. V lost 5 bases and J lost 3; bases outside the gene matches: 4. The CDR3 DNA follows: TGTGCCAGCAGCCCAACTAGCGGGGGGGACTACGAGCAGTACTTC. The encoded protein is CASSPTSGGDYEQYF.

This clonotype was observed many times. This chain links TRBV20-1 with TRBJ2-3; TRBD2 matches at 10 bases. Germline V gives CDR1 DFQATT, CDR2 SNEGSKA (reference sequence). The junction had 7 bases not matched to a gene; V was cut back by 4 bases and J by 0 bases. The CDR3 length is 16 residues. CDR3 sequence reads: CSATRSGGASTDTQYF. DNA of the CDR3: TGCAGTGCTACCAGGAGCGGGGGGGCCAGCACAGATACGCAGTATTTT.

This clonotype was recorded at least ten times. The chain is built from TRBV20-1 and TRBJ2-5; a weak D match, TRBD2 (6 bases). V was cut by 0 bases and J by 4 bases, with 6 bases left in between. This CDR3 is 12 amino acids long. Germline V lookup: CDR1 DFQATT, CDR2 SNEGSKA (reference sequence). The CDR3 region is CSAREGGETQYF. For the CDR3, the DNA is TGCAGTGCTAGAGAGGGGGGAGAGACCCAGTACTTC.